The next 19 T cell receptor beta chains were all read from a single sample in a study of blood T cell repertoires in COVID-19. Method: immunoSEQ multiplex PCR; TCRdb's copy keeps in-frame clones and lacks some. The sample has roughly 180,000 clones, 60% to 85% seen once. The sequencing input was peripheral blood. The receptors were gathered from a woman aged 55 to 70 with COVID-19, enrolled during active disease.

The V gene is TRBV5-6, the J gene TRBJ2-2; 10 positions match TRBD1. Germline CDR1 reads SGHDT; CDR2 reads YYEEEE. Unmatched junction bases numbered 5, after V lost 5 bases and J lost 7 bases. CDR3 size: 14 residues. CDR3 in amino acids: CASSRGQGDGELFF. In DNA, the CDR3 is TGTGCCAGCAGTCGTGGACAGGGGGACGGGGAGCTGTTTTTT.

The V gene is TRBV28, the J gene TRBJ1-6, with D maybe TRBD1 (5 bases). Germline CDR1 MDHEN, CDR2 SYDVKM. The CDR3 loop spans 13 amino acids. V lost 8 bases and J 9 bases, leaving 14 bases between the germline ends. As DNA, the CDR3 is TGTGCCAGCCTCCCAGGGTATCGTTCACCCCTCCACTTT. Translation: CASLPGYRSPLHF.

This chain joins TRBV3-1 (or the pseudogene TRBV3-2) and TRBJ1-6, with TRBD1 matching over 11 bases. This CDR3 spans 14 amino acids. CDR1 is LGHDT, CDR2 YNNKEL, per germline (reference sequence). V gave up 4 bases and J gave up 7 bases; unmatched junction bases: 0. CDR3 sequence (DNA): TGTGCCAGCAGCCGGACAGGGGGCAATTCACCCCTCCACTTT. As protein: CASSRTGGNSPLHF.

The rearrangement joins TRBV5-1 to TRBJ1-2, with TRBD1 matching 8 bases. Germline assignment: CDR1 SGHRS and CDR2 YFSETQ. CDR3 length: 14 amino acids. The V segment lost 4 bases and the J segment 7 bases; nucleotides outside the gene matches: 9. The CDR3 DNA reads TGCGCCAGCAGCCCTGGACAGGGTCAAGGTGGCTACACCTTC. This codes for CASSPGQGQGGYTF.

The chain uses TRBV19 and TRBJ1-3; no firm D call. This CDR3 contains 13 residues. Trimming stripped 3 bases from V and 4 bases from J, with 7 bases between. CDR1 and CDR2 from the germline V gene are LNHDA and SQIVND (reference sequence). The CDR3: CASSIIAGNTIYF. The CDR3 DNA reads TGTGCCAGTAGTATCATTGCGGGAAACACCATATATTTT.

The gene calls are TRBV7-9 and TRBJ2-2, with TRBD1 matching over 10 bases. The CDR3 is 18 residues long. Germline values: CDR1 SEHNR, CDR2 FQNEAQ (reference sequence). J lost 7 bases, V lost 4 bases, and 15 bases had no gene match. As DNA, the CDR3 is TGTGCCAGCAGCTCCCCGACAGGGGGCTTGTTTCGGGGCGGGGAGCTGTTTTTT. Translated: CASSSPTGGLFRGGELFF.

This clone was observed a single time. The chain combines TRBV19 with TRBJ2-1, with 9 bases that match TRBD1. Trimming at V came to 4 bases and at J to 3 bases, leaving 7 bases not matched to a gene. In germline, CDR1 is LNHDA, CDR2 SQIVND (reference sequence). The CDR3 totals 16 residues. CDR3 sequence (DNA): TGTGCCAGTAGTACCTCCGGGACAGGGAACTACAATGAGCAGTTCTTC. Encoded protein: CASSTSGTGNYNEQFF.

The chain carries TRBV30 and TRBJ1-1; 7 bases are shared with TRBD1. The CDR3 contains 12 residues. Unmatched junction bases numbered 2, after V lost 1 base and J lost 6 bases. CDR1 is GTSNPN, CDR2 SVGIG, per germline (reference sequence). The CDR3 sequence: CAWSADRAEAFF. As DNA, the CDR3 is TGTGCCTGGAGTGCTGACAGGGCTGAAGCTTTCTTT.

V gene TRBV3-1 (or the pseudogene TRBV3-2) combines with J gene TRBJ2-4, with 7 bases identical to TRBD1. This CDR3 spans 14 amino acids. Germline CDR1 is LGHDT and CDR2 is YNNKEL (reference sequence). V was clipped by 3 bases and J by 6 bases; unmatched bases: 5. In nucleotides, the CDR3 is TGTGCCAGCAGCCAGACAGGGAACGGAAACATTCAGTACTTC. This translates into CASSQTGNGNIQYF.

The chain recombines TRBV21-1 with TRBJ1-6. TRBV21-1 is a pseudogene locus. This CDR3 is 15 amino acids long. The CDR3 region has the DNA TGTGCCAGCAGCAAAGTAGCCGGGGATAATTCACCCCTCCACTTT. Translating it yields CASSKVAGDNSPLHF.

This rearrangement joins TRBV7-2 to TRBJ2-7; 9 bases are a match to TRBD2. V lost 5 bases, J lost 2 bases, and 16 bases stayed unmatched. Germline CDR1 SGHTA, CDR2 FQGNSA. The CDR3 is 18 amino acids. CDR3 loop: CASSPAAGGRGRAYEQYF. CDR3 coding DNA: TGTGCCAGCAGCCCGGCGGCGGGAGGGCGAGGGAGAGCCTACGAGCAGTACTTC.

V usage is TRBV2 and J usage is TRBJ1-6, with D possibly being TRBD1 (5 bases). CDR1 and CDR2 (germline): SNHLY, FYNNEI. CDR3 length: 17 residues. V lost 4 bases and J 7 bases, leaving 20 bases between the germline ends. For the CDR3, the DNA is TGTGCCAGCAGTGGGTTGGTGGCAGCAGGGCTGAATTCACCCCTCCACTTT. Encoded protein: CASSGLVAAGLNSPLHF. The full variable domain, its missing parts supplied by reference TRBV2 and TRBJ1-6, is EPEVTQTPSHQVTQMGQEVILRCVPISNHLYFYWYRQILGQKVEFLVSFYNNEISEKSEIFDDQFSVERPDGSNFTLKIRSTKLEDSAMYFCASSGLVAAGLNSPLHFGNGTRLTVT.

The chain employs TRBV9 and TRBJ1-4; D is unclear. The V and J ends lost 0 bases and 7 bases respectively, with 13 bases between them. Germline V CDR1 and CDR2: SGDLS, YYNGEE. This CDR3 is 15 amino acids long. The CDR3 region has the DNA TGTGCCAGCAGCGTAGGATCACAACGGAGTGAAAAACTGTTTTTT. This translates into CASSVGSQRSEKLFF.

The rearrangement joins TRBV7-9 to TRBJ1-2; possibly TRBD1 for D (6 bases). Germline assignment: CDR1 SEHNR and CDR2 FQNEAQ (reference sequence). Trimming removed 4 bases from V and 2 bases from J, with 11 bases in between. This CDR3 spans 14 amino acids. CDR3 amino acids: CASSYPQGNYGYTF. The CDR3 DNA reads TGTGCCAGCAGCTACCCCCAGGGGAACTATGGCTACACCTTC.

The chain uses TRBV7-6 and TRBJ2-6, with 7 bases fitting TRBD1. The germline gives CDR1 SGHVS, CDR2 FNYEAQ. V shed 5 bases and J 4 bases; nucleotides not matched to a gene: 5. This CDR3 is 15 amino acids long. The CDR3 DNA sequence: TGTGCCAGCAGCCGTACAGGGGTCGGGGCCAACGTCCTGACTTTC. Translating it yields CASSRTGVGANVLTF.

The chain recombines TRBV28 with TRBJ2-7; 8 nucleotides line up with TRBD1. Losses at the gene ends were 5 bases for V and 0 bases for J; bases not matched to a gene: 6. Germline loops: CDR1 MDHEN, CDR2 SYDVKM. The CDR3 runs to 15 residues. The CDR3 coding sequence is TGTGCCAGCAGTACACTCAGGGGGCGCTCCTACGAGCAGTACTTC. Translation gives CASSTLRGRSYEQYF.

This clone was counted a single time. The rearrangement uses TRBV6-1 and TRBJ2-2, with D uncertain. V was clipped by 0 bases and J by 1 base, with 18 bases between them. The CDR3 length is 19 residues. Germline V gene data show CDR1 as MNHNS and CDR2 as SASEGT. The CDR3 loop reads CASSEAGEGYRWNTGELFF. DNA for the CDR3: TGTGCCAGCAGTGAAGCAGGAGAAGGATATAGATGGAACACCGGGGAGCTGTTTTTT.

The CDR3 loop reads CASSLAPGQGTYEQYV. The CDR3 nucleotides read TGCGCCAGCAGCTTGGCCCCGGGACAGGGGACCTACGAGCAGTACGTC. V gene TRBV5-1 combines with J gene TRBJ2-7; TRBD1 matches at 10 bases. In germline, CDR1 is SGHRS, CDR2 YFSETQ. The CDR3 loop spans 16 amino acids. V shed 0 bases and J 2 bases; nucleotides not matched to a gene: 5.

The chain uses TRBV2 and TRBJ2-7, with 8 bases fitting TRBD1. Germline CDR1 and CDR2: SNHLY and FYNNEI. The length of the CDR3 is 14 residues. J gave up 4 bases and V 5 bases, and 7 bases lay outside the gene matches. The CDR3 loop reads CASSTYRQGYEQYF. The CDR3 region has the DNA TGTGCCAGCAGTACATACCGACAGGGGTACGAGCAGTACTTC.